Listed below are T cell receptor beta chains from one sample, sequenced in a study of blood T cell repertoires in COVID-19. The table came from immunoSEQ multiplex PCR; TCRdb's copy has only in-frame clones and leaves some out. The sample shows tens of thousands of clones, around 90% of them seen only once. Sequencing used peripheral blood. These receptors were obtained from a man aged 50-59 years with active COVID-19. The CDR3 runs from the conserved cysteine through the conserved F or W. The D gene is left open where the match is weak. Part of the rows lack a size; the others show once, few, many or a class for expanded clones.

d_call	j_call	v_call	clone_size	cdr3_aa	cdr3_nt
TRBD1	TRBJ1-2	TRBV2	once	CASSSKTGVDYGYTF	TGTGCCAGCAGTTCTAAGACAGGGGTCGACTATGGCTACACCTTC
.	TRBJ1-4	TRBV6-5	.	CASSRTATNEKLFF	TGTGCCAGCAGCCGGACAGCAACTAATGAAAAACTGTTTTTT
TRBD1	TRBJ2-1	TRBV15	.	CATSRDRGQGRDNEQFF	TGTGCCACCAGCAGAGACCGGGGACAGGGAAGGGACAATGAGCAGTTCTTC
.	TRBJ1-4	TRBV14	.	CASSRGVWEKLFF	TGTGCCAGCTCCCGGGGGGTTTGGGAAAAACTGTTTTTT
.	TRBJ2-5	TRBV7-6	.	CASSLATGSEETQYF	TGTGCCAGCAGCTTAGCGACAGGTTCAGAAGAGACCCAGTACTTC
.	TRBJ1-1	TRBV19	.	CASTRTLNTEAFF	TGTGCCAGTACCAGGACACTTAACACTGAAGCTTTCTTT
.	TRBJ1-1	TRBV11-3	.	CASSLDIGGTEAFF	TGTGCCAGCAGCTTAGATATAGGGGGCACTGAAGCTTTCTTT
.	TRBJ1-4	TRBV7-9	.	CASSLGRGVATNEKLFF	TGTGCCAGCAGCTTAGGCCGGGGGGTTGCAACTAATGAAAAACTGTTTTTT
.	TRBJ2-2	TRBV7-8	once	CASSRTFPNTGELFF	TGTGCCAGCAGCCGGACTTTTCCGAACACCGGGGAGCTGTTTTTT
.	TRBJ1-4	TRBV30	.	CAWSDFWGQKLFF	TGTGCCTGGAGTGACTTTTGGGGGCAAAAACTGTTTTTT
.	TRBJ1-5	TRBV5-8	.	CASSLGLAGQPQHF	TGTGCCAGCAGCTTGGGTCTCGCGGGGCAGCCCCAGCATTTT
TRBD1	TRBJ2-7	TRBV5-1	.	CASSLQGNKDEQYF	TGCGCCAGCAGCTTACAGGGGAATAAGGACGAGCAGTACTTC
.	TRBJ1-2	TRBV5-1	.	CASSSRGTFVPYGYTF	TGCGCCAGCAGCTCCCGAGGGACTTTCGTCCCCTATGGCTACACCTTC
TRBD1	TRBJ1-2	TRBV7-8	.	CASSPRDRSNGYTF	TGTGCCAGCAGCCCGAGGGACAGAAGTAATGGCTACACCTTC
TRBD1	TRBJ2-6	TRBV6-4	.	CASSQDRGSGANVLTF	TGTGCCAGCAGTCAGGACAGGGGTTCTGGGGCCAACGTCCTGACTTTC
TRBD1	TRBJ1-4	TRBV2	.	CASSPGQWDEKLFF	TGTGCCAGCAGCCCGGGACAGTGGGATGAAAAACTGTTTTTT
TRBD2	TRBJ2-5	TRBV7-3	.	CASSPTSGGPWETQYF	TGTGCCAGCAGCCCAACTAGCGGGGGGCCCTGGGAGACCCAGTACTTC
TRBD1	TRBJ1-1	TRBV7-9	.	CASSARGTGGGENTEAFF	TGTGCCAGCAGCGCCCGCGGGACAGGGGGCGGTGAGAACACTGAAGCTTTCTTT
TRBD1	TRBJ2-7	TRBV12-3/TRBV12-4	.	CASSRTGLDEQYF	TGTGCCAGCAGTCGGACAGGGCTCGACGAGCAGTACTTC
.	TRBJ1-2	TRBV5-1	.	CASSLGAGSVGYTF	TGCGCCAGCAGCTTGGGGGCAGGGTCGGTCGGCTACACCTTC
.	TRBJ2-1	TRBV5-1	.	CASSLAGSFSYNEQFF	TGCGCCAGCAGCTTGGCAGGGTCCTTCTCCTACAATGAGCAGTTCTTC
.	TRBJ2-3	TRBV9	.	CASSARRGNTDTQYF	TGTGCCAGCAGCGCAAGAAGGGGAAACACAGATACGCAGTATTTT
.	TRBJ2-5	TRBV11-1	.	CASTKGGGQLQETQYF	TGTGCCAGCACCAAAGGAGGGGGCCAGCTTCAAGAGACCCAGTACTTC
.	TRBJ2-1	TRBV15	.	CATSRGIEQGSPYNEQFF	TGTGCCACCAGCAGAGGGATTGAGCAGGGGTCCCCCTACAATGAGCAGTTCTTC
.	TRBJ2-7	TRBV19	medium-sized	CASSPIAGAAYEQYF	TGTGCCAGTAGTCCTATTGCGGGGGCGGCCTACGAGCAGTACTTC
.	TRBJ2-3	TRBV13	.	CASSIDSGTSTDTQYF	TGTGCCAGCAGCATAGATAGCGGAACTAGCACAGATACGCAGTATTTT
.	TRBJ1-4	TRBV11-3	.	CASSLGGSAGELFF	TGTGCCAGCAGCTTGGGGGGGTCCGCGGGTGAACTGTTTTTT
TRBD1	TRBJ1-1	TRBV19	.	CASSRTGVGFTEAFF	TGTGCCAGTAGCCGGACAGGGGTGGGATTCACTGAAGCTTTCTTT
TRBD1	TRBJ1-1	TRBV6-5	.	CASRGQGAGTEAFF	TGTGCCAGCAGGGGACAGGGGGCAGGGACTGAAGCTTTCTTT
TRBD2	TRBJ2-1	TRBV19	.	CASSRGGDEQFF	TGTGCCAGTAGTAGGGGAGGGGATGAGCAGTTCTTC
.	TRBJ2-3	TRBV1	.	CTSSQESDGKGQYF	TGCACCAGCAGCCAAGAATCGGACGGGAAAGGGCAGTATTTT
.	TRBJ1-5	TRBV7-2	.	CASSSGQPQHF	TGTGCCAGCAGCTCGGGTCAGCCCCAGCATTTT
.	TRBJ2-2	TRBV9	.	CASSQNTGELFF	TGTGCCAGCAGCCAGAACACCGGGGAGCTGTTTTTT
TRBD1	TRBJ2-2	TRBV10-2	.	CASSGQGVGELFF	TGCGCCAGCTCCGGACAGGGGGTCGGGGAGCTGTTTTTT
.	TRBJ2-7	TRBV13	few	CASSLDRGTYEQYF	TGTGCCAGCAGCTTGGACCGAGGGACCTACGAGCAGTACTTC
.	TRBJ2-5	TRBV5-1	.	CASSLSLETQYF	TGCGCCAGCAGCTTGTCTTTAGAGACCCAGTACTTC
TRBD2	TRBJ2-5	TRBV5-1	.	CASSLLNSGRAGETQYF	TGCGCCAGCAGCTTATTGAATAGCGGGAGGGCCGGGGAGACCCAGTACTTC
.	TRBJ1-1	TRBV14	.	CASSQVATAREAFF	TGTGCCAGCAGCCAAGTAGCCACCGCCCGCGAGGCTTTCTTT
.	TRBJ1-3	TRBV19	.	CASSILRDSSGNTIYF	TGTGCCAGTAGTATCCTCAGGGACTCCTCTGGAAACACCATATATTTT
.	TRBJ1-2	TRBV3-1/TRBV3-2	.	CASSQERGNYGYTF	TGTGCCAGCAGCCAAGAAAGGGGGAACTATGGCTACACCTTC
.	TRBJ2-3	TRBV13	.	CASSWGGVQDTQYF	TGTGCCAGCAGTTGGGGAGGAGTGCAAGATACGCAGTATTTT
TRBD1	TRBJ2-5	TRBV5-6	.	CASSVDRVEETQYF	TGTGCCAGCAGCGTCGACAGGGTTGAAGAGACCCAGTACTTC